These T cell receptor beta chains were read from a single sample in a study of brain T cells in children with intractable seizures. Clones were read by immunoSEQ multiplex PCR, and TCRdb kept only the in-frame ones, dropping some. The sample consists of fewer than 150,000 clones, roughly 92% of them appearing once. This specimen consisted of peripheral blood, obtained at surgery. Receptor source: a boy under three years old with hemimegalencephaly and intractable seizures. CDR3s include the opening cysteine and the closing phenylalanine or tryptophan. A D gene is named only where the DNA matches it firmly. For some rows the clone size is stated as once, few or many, or as a class when expanded; others skip it.

j_call,v_call,d_call,clone_size,cdr3_aa,cdr3_nt
TRBJ1-5,TRBV10-1,TRBD1,.,CASRRDRHFLGNQPQHF,TGCGCCAGCAGGAGGGACAGGCACTTCTTGGGCAATCAGCCCCAGCATTTT
TRBJ1-2,TRBV24-1,.,.,CATRDSANYGYTF,TGTGCCACCAGGGACAGCGCTAACTATGGCTACACCTTC
TRBJ2-3,TRBV14,TRBD1,few,CASSQTGAHTDTQYF,TGTGCCAGCAGCCAGACAGGGGCCCACACAGATACGCAGTATTTT
TRBJ2-3,TRBV4-1,.,.,CASSPAKWDKNDTQYF,TGCGCCAGCAGCCCCGCAAAGTGGGACAAGAATGATACGCAGTATTTT
TRBJ1-4,TRBV4-3,TRBD1,.,CASSLALTGEEKLFF,TGCGCCAGCAGCCTGGCCTTGACAGGGGAGGAAAAACTGTTTTTT
TRBJ2-3,TRBV5-1,.,.,CASSLGIGGDTQYF,TGCGCCAGCAGCTTGGGCATTGGCGGAGATACGCAGTATTTT
TRBJ2-1,TRBV5-1,.,.,CASSLARLGDPWDEQFF,TGCGCCAGCAGCTTGGCCAGGCTAGGGGACCCTTGGGATGAGCAGTTCTTC
TRBJ2-1,TRBV19,.,.,CASSPGLSSYNEQFF,TGTGCCAGTAGTCCGGGATTAAGCTCCTACAATGAGCAGTTCTTC
TRBJ2-1,TRBV29-1,TRBD2,.,CSVARTSGIVGEQFF,TGCAGCGTTGCCCGGACTAGCGGGATAGTTGGTGAGCAGTTCTTC
TRBJ1-5,TRBV6-2/TRBV6-3,.,.,CASSHQGRSYGETSNQPQHF,TGTGCCAGCAGCCATCAGGGGAGGAGTTATGGTGAGACTAGCAATCAGCCCCAGCATTTT
TRBJ2-3,TRBV25-1,TRBD2,.,CASSDLTGGAADTQYF,TGTGCCAGCAGTGATTTAACGGGAGGGGCGGCAGATACGCAGTATTTT
TRBJ2-3,TRBV9,TRBD2,.,CASSVAGLAGTDTQYF,TGTGCCAGCAGCGTAGCGGGACTAGCGGGCACAGATACGCAGTATTTT
TRBJ1-1,TRBV19,.,.,CASSNGNFATEAFF,TGTGCCAGTAGTAATGGTAACTTCGCCACGGAAGCTTTCTTT
TRBJ2-3,TRBV7-8,.,.,CASSPQPGTDTQYF,TGTGCCAGCAGCCCGCAACCAGGGACAGATACGCAGTATTTT
TRBJ2-1,TRBV5-1,TRBD1,.,CASSLETGWYNEQFF,TGCGCCAGCAGCTTGGAGACAGGGTGGTACAATGAGCAGTTCTTC
TRBJ2-7,TRBV30,TRBD2,.,CAWNRGSSYEQYF,TGTGCCTGGAATCGCGGGAGCTCCTACGAGCAGTACTTC
TRBJ1-5,TRBV11-2,TRBD1,once,CASSLRFQGVGAQHF,TGTGCCAGCAGCTTAAGGTTTCAGGGGGTCGGGGCCCAGCATTTT
TRBJ2-1,TRBV6-1,TRBD1,.,CASSDETGGPNEQFF,TGTGCCAGCAGTGACGAGACAGGGGGGCCAAATGAGCAGTTCTTC
TRBJ2-1,TRBV11-2,TRBD2,.,CASSLVFRREGYNEQFF,TGTGCCAGCAGCTTAGTGTTTCGGCGGGAGGGATACAATGAGCAGTTCTTC
TRBJ2-5,TRBV12-3/TRBV12-4,TRBD2,.,CARSGRVGETQYF,TGTGCCAGGAGCGGGAGGGTCGGTGAGACCCAGTACTTC
TRBJ2-7,TRBV7-9,.,.,CASSPLSSYEQYF,TGTGCCAGCAGCCCTCTATCTTCGTACGAGCAGTACTTC
TRBJ2-7,TRBV13,.,.,CASSLGRYEQYF,TGTGCCAGCAGCTTAGGCCGGTACGAGCAGTACTTC
TRBJ1-6,TRBV27,.,once,CASRRGLDNSPLHF,TGTGCCAGCAGGAGGGGACTCGATAATTCACCCCTCCACTTT
TRBJ2-1,TRBV4-1,TRBD2,once,CASSFRTSDYNEQFF,TGCGCCAGCAGCTTCCGGACTAGCGACTACAATGAGCAGTTCTTC
TRBJ2-3,TRBV7-6,TRBD2,.,CASSLGLAGDTDTQYF,TGTGCCAGCAGCTTAGGGCTAGCGGGGGACACAGATACGCAGTATTTT
TRBJ2-5,TRBV10-3,TRBD2,.,CAISEDLGLAGGLETQYF,TGTGCCATCAGTGAGGATTTGGGACTAGCGGGAGGGCTCGAGACCCAGTACTTC
TRBJ1-4,TRBV10-3,.,.,CAIAGDSNEKLFF,TGTGCCATCGCGGGCGACTCGAATGAAAAACTGTTTTTT
TRBJ2-1,TRBV5-1,TRBD2,.,CASRLAGENEQFF,TGCGCCAGCAGACTAGCGGGAGAAAATGAGCAGTTCTTC
TRBJ2-3,TRBV2,.,.,CASSAVDGRRVLTDTQYF,TGTGCCAGCAGTGCAGTGGACGGGCGCAGGGTTCTTACAGATACGCAGTATTTT
TRBJ1-2,TRBV10-3,.,.,CAISVTNYGYTF,TGTGCCATCAGTGTGACTAACTATGGCTACACCTTC
TRBJ2-4,TRBV7-2,.,.,CASSEGGLAKNIQYF,TGTGCCAGCAGCGAAGGGGGATTAGCCAAAAACATTCAGTACTTC
TRBJ2-3,TRBV7-2,.,.,CASSQGRHTQYF,TGTGCCAGCAGCCAAGGACGACATACGCAGTATTTT
TRBJ2-3,TRBV20-1,TRBD2,.,CSASYDSGRGTDTQYF,TGCAGTGCTAGTTATGATAGCGGGAGGGGCACAGATACGCAGTATTTT
TRBJ2-1,TRBV10-1,TRBD2,.,CASSESTGGGNEQFF,TGCGCCAGCAGTGAGTCGACTGGGGGGGGGAATGAGCAGTTCTTC
TRBJ2-2,TRBV28,.,.,CASSSYPLQRSNNTGELFF,TGTGCCAGCAGTTCCTACCCTTTGCAGCGGAGCAATAACACCGGGGAGCTGTTTTTT
TRBJ2-1,TRBV6-4,TRBD2,.,CASSETSGIYNEQFF,TGTGCCAGCAGTGAGACTAGCGGGATTTACAATGAGCAGTTCTTC
TRBJ1-2,TRBV29-1,.,.,CSSNSMGGFNGYTF,TGCAGCTCAAACTCTATGGGGGGGTTTAATGGCTACACCTTC
TRBJ1-3,TRBV6-1,TRBD1,.,CASSDTGGRDTIYF,TGTGCCAGCAGTGACACAGGGGGTAGGGACACCATATATTTT
TRBJ1-3,TRBV4-1,.,.,CASSQESPKGNTIYF,TGCGCCAGCAGCCAAGAAAGCCCCAAGGGAAACACCATATATTTT